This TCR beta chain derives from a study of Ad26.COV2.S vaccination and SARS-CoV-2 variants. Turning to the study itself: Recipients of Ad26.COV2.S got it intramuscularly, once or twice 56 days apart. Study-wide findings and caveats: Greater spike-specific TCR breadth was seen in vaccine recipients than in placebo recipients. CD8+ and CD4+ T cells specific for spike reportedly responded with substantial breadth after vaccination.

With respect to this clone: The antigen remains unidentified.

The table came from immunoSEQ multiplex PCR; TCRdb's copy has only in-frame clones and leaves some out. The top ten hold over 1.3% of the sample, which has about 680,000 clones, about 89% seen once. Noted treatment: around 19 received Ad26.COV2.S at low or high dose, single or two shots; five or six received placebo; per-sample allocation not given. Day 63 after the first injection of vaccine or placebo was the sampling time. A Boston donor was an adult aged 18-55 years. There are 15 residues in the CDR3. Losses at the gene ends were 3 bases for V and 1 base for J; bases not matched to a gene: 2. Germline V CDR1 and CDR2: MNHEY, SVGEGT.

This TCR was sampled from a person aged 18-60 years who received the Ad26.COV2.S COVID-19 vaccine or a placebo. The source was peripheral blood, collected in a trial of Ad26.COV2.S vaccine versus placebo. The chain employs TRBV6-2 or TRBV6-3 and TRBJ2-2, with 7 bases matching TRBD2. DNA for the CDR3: TGTGCCAGCAGTTATATAGCGGGGAACACCGGGGAGCTGTTTTTT. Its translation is CASSYIAGNTGELFF.